These 9 T cell receptor beta chains were all obtained from the same sample, sequenced in a study of blood T cell repertoires in COVID-19. The method was immunoSEQ multiplex PCR; TCRdb's version includes in-frame clones alone and lacks a portion of them. The table has approximately 250,000 clones, 65% to 90% seen once. The sequencing input was PBMCs or T cells enriched from blood (not recorded which). These receptors were obtained from a woman between 50 and 59 years old with acute COVID-19.

V usage is TRBV19 and J usage is TRBJ1-1; 7 nucleotides line up with TRBD1. The CDR3 loop spans 11 amino acids. After removal of 3 bases from V and 8 bases from J, the junction contained 0 bases not matched to a gene. Germline assignment: CDR1 LNHDA and CDR2 SQIVND (reference sequence). CDR3 DNA sequence: TGTGCCAGTAGTATGGACAGGGAAGCTTTCTTT. Its translation is CASSMDREAFF.

The V call is TRBV7-2, the J call TRBJ1-5; D is undetermined. V shed 4 bases and J shed 2 bases, with 9 bases lying between them. Germline V lookup: CDR1 SGHTA, CDR2 FQGNSA. This CDR3 has 14 amino acids. CDR3 in DNA: TGTGCCAGCAGCTCACAAGCGGGCAATCAGCCCCAGCATTTT. Translation gives CASSSQAGNQPQHF.

The rearrangement uses TRBV4-1 and TRBJ1-2; D gene uncertain. CDR1 MGHRA and CDR2 YSYEKL come from the germline V gene. The CDR3 is 14 amino acids. The V end was cut by 0 bases, the J end by 8 bases, with 13 bases between. CDR3 amino acids: CASSQDLAGSGYTF. The CDR3 DNA sequence: TGCGCCAGCAGCCAAGATCTGGCAGGTTCGGGCTACACCTTC.

This clone was seen a few times. This rearrangement joins TRBV11-2 to TRBJ1-1; 8 nucleotides align to TRBD1. V was clipped by 9 bases and J by 3 bases; unmatched bases: 6. Germline CDR1 reads SGHAT; CDR2 reads FQNNGV. The CDR3 has 13 residues. The CDR3 coding sequence is TGTGCCAGTGCCGGACAGGGATACACTGAAGCTTTCTTT. It specifies CASAGQGYTEAFF.

The chain is built from TRBV6-6 and TRBJ1-2; D may be TRBD1 (6 bases). In germline, CDR1 is MNHNY, CDR2 SVGAGI (reference sequence). Trimming cost V 0 bases and J 6 bases, with 14 bases left between them. This CDR3 is built from 15 residues. CDR3 bases: TGTGCCAGCAGTTACTCTACAGGGCGTGGAAATGGCTACACCTTC. Protein sequence: CASSYSTGRGNGYTF.

The V call is TRBV3-1 (or the pseudogene TRBV3-2), the J call TRBJ1-1, with unresolved D. Germline CDR1 reads LGHDT; CDR2 reads YNNKEL (reference sequence). CDR3 length: 17 residues. Trimming stripped 0 bases from V and 3 bases from J, with 17 bases between. The CDR3 sequence: CASSQDSRSSRDTEAFF. The CDR3 bases are TGTGCCAGCAGCCAAGATAGTAGATCCTCGAGGGACACTGAAGCTTTCTTT.

The chain employs TRBV7-2 and TRBJ2-3, with 7 positions matching TRBD2. J lost 1 base, V lost 5 bases, and 3 bases had no gene match. The CDR3 totals 14 residues. The germline V gene has CDR1 SGHTA and CDR2 FQGNSA. Written as DNA, the CDR3 is TGTGCCAGCAGCAGGGCGGGAGGCACAGATACGCAGTATTTT. As protein: CASSRAGGTDTQYF.

The chain employs TRBV6-1 and TRBJ1-2; D remains ambiguous. The CDR3 loop spans 15 amino acids. The germline V gene encodes CDR1 MNHNS and CDR2 SASEGT. The V end was cut by 0 bases, the J end by 6 bases, with 14 bases between. CDR3 DNA sequence: TGTGCCAGCAGTGAAGCGGTTCAAGGTCTAGATGGCTACACCTTC. Translated: CASSEAVQGLDGYTF.

V gene TRBV9 combines with J gene TRBJ2-7; the match to TRBD1 covers 9 bases. V dropped 4 bases and J dropped 2; count of bases not matched to a gene: 4. Germline V gene sequence: CDR1 SGDLS, CDR2 YYNGEE. This CDR3 region has 14 residues. This CDR3 is CASSPGTGTYEQYF. The CDR3 bases are TGTGCCAGCAGCCCAGGGACAGGGACCTACGAGCAGTACTTC.